Included here is one T cell receptor (beta chain) sequence, with context. Its cognate antigen is unknown. PCR used 60 Vbeta primers and 13 Jbeta primers. Assay: immunoSEQ multiplex PCR; the TCRdb copy retains only in-frame clones and omits some. The repertoire holds around 76,000 clones, over 65% seen once, with about 16% in the top ten. These data come from a study of cytomegalovirus exposure and HLA in healthy donors. Study-wide findings and caveats: Among TCR beta chains, those listed as cytomegalovirus-associated numbered more than 150.

The clonotype comes from a woman between 40 and 50 years old in good health and CMV-seropositive. Source material: PBMCs.

CDR3 bases: TGTGCCAGCAGCCTGGGCCAATACAATCAGCCCCAGCATTTT. It specifies CASSLGQYNQPQHF. The rearrangement links TRBV7-2 to TRBJ1-5, with D unclear. The ends were cut back, 5 bases at V and 3 bases at J, with 11 bases in the middle. The CDR3 contains 14 residues. Germline loops: CDR1 SGHTA, CDR2 FQGNSA.